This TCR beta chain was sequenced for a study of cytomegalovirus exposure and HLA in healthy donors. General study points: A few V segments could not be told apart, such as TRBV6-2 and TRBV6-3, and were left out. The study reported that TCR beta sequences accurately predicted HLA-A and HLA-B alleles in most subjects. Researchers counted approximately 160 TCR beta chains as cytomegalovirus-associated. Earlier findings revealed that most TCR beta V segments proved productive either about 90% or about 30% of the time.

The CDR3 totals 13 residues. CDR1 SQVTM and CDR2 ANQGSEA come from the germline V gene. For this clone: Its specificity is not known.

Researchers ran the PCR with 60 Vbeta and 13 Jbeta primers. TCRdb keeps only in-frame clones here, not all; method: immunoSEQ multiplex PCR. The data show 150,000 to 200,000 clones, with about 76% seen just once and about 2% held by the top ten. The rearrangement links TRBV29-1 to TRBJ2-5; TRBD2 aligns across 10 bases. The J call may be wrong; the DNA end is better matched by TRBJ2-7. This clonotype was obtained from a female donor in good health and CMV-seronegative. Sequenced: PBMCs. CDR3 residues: CSAILAGPYEQYF. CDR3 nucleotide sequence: TGCAGCGCCATACTAGCGGGACCTTACGAGCAGTACTTC.